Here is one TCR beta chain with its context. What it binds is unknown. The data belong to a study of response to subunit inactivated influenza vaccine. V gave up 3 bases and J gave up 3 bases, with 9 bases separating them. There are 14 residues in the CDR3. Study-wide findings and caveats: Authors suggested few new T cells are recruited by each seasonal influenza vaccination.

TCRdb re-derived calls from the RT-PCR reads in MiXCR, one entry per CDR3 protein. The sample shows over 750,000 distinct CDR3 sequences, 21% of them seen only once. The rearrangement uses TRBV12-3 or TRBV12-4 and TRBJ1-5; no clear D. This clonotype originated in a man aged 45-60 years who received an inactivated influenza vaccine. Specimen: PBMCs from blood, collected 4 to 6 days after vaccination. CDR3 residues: CASSFEGINQPQHF. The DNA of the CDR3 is TGTGCCAGCAGTTTCGAGGGAATCAATCAGCCCCAGCATTTT.